The clone carrying this T cell receptor beta chain was recorded at least ten times. The antigen is unknown. Through a sample-barcoded 5' primer and a J-beta primer mix, a second PCR was run for roughly 6 to 12 cycles. TCRdb reprocessed the 5' RACE reads with MiXCR, giving one entry per CDR3 protein. Among roughly 700,000 distinct CDR3 sequences listed, about 30% were seen once. This specimen comes from a study of blood T cells in healthy people across ages. Findings of the study overall: Percentage of naive T cells showed a strong correlation with TCR beta diversity. More naive CD4+ cells and higher diversity were found in long-lived than in aged donors.

This clonotype originated in a woman older than 75 in good health. Sequenced input: blood.

Here the CDR3 reads CASSLQGTYEQYF. Here the CDR3 DNA reads TGCGCCAGCAGCTTGCAGGGAACCTACGAGCAGTACTTC. This sequence joins TRBV5-1 and TRBJ2-7; possible D gene TRBD1, 5 bases. The V end lost 1 base, the J end lost 2 bases, and 7 bases lay between the germline ends. Looked up from germline, CDR1 is SGHRS and CDR2 is YFSETQ. CDR3 size: 13 residues.